The 31 T cell receptor beta chains below were found in one sample sequenced in a study of CXCR3-negative and CXCR3-positive naive CD8 T cells. UMI-labeled TRB cDNA libraries were prepared by 5' RACE. Each CDR3 protein gets one entry in TCRdb, which reprocessed the 5' RACE reads and gives no DNA. Its table records 100,000 to 150,000 distinct CDR3 sequences. Sequenced sample: naive CXCR3- CD8+ T cells from blood. Indicated subset: CD45RO-CCR7+CD27+CD95- naive CD8+ T cells lacking CXCR3 (TNR3-). The receptors come from a human donor in good health. Some clones in this sample may be carry-over from other donors' samples.

The V and J genes are TRBV7-3 and TRBJ1-1; as DNA is missing, the TRBD1 call by TCRdb cannot be tested. The germline V gene has CDR1 SGHTA and CDR2 FQGTGA. This CDR3 is 15 amino acids long. CDR3 in amino acids: CASSLSPGLGTEAFF.

V usage is TRBV20-1 and J usage is TRBJ2-1. The CDR3 length is 16 residues. CDR1 and CDR2 (germline): DFQATT, SNEGSKA (reference sequence). The CDR3 reads CSAREVGASLYNEQFF.

This chain connects TRBV29-1 to TRBJ2-7. This CDR3 contains 12 residues. Germline V gives CDR1 SQVTM, CDR2 ANQGSEA. The CDR3 spells CSVEDLQGLQYF.

The J gene is TRBJ2-2, the V gene TRBV2; the D call from TCRdb, TRBD1, cannot be confirmed without DNA. The CDR3 loop spans 16 amino acids. Germline CDR1 reads SNHLY; CDR2 reads FYNNEI. This CDR3 is CASSERRGTNTGELFF.

The chain combines TRBV5-1 with TRBJ2-3; TCRdb returns TRBD1, unconfirmable since there is no DNA. The CDR3 totals 12 residues. The germline V gene encodes CDR1 SGHRS and CDR2 YFSETQ. CDR3 region: CASSSRDSAQYF.

The V gene is TRBV25-1, the J gene TRBJ1-6; the TCRdb D gene call, TRBD1, has no DNA to confirm it. The CDR3 is 14 residues long. Germline CDR1 and CDR2: MGHDK and SYGVNS. This chain's CDR3 is CASSVGQGISPLHF.

V and J are TRBV6-5 and TRBJ2-1; as DNA is missing, the TRBD1 call by TCRdb cannot be tested. Germline CDR1 is MNHEY and CDR2 is SVGAGI. The CDR3 has 18 residues. CDR3 amino acids: CASSYSFYRAREGNEQFF.

V gene TRBV20-1 combines with J gene TRBJ2-5; TCRdb lists TRBD2, though no DNA is available to test this call. Germline lookup yields CDR1 DFQATT and CDR2 SNEGSKA (reference sequence). This CDR3 contains 15 residues. The CDR3 loop reads CSARGLAGYQETQYF.

CDR3 residues: CSAGSLDTQYF. V and J are TRBV20-1 and TRBJ2-3. The germline gives CDR1 DFQATT, CDR2 SNEGSKA (reference sequence). The CDR3 contains 11 residues.

The V call is TRBV29-1, the J call TRBJ2-7; TCRdb lists TRBD1, though no DNA is available to test this call. The CDR3 contains 11 residues. Germline loops: CDR1 SQVTM, CDR2 ANQGSEA. The CDR3 reads CSAPQGNEQYF.

V gene TRBV2 combines with J gene TRBJ2-1; TCRdb indicates TRBD2, and absent DNA this call remains unverified. Germline assignment: CDR1 SNHLY and CDR2 FYNNEI. The CDR3 sequence is 17 residues long. The chain's CDR3 is CASSEAGLAGIDNEQFF.

V usage is TRBV28 and J usage is TRBJ2-7; TCRdb's D call, TRBD2, is unchecked because there is no DNA. CDR3 length: 15 residues. Germline CDR1 and CDR2: MDHEN and SYDVKM. The CDR3 spells CASSLLGGGDEEQYF.

This rearrangement joins TRBV6-5 to TRBJ2-1. CDR1 is MNHEY, CDR2 SVGAGI, per germline. This CDR3 is built from 14 residues. The CDR3 loop is CASSYSSTVGEQFF.

This chain joins TRBV16 and TRBJ2-7; as DNA is missing, the TRBD1 call by TCRdb cannot be tested. The CDR3 loop spans 14 amino acids. The V gene's germline CDR1 is KGHSY and CDR2 FQNENV. The CDR3 reads CASSQFPRGDEQYF.

The rearrangement uses TRBV7-9 and TRBJ2-5; without DNA, the TCRdb call of TRBD1 cannot be checked. Germline values: CDR1 SEHNR, CDR2 FQNEAQ (reference sequence). There are 14 residues in the CDR3. The CDR3 is CASSLTGTGETQYF.

The V gene is TRBV6-8, the J gene TRBJ2-7. In germline, CDR1 is MNHGY, CDR2 SAAAGT. The CDR3 extends over 14 amino acids. The CDR3 is CASSYAGTPYEQYF.

V gene TRBV20-1 combines with J gene TRBJ2-5; absent DNA, TCRdb's TRBD2 call cannot be checked. Germline V gives CDR1 DFQATT, CDR2 SNEGSKA (reference sequence). The CDR3 sequence is 16 residues long. The CDR3 sequence: CSAYPLTGTSGETQYF.

The CDR3 sequence: CASSQWGRPLSGNTIYF. The gene calls are TRBV3-1 and TRBJ1-3; the TRBD1 assignment by TCRdb is unverifiable without DNA. From germline, CDR1 is LGHDT and CDR2 YNNKEL (reference sequence). There are 17 residues in the CDR3.

The chain links TRBV5-7 to TRBJ2-5; TCRdb outputs TRBD1, but without DNA this stays unchecked. TRBV5-7 is filed as an ORF, its function uncertain. This CDR3 has 16 residues. The CDR3 is CASSRQGAVLQETQYF.

The CDR3 protein is CASSQVQGIDEQFF. The V gene is TRBV4-3, the J gene TRBJ2-1. This CDR3 is 14 amino acids long. Germline V gene sequence: CDR1 LGHNA, CDR2 YSLEER.

V usage is TRBV2 and J usage is TRBJ2-1; TCRdb indicates TRBD1, and absent DNA this call remains unverified. The CDR3 extends over 17 amino acids. In germline, CDR1 is SNHLY, CDR2 FYNNEI. The CDR3 here is CASSEIQGSPGNNEQFF.

The gene calls are TRBV11-3 and TRBJ2-7; no DNA is available, so the TRBD1 call from TCRdb remains unchecked. Germline V lookup: CDR1 SGHNT, CDR2 YENEEA. The CDR3 is made up of 17 amino acids. This CDR3 is CASSLGSDRGGFHEQYF.

This sequence joins TRBV7-9 and TRBJ2-7; the TCRdb call, TRBD1, lacks DNA for checking. CDR3 length: 13 residues. From germline, CDR1 is SEHNR and CDR2 FQNEAQ (reference sequence). CDR3 sequence: CASSPPGYYEQYF.

CDR3 residues: CASSLSHTTDTQYF. The J gene is TRBJ2-3, the V gene TRBV28. The CDR3 is 14 residues long. Germline CDR1 and CDR2: MDHEN and SYDVKM.

J is TRBJ2-7 and V is TRBV10-3. The CDR3 covers 15 residues. Germline V gene data show CDR1 as ENHRY and CDR2 as SYGVKD. This CDR3 reads CAISDPETQSVEQYF.

The chain employs TRBV28 and TRBJ2-1. The CDR3 contains 12 residues. Per germline, CDR1 MDHEN and CDR2 SYDVKM. The CDR3 here is CASSLYPNEQFF.

The rearrangement uses TRBV29-1 and TRBJ2-7. Looked up from germline, CDR1 is SQVTM and CDR2 is ANQGSEA. The CDR3 is 14 amino acids. The chain's CDR3 is CSVEFASEPYEQYF.

The CDR3 loop reads CASSPFGGSYNEQFF. J is TRBJ2-1 and V is TRBV19; TCRdb's assignment of TRBD2 cannot be checked, as there is no DNA. CDR1 LNHDA and CDR2 SQIVND come from the germline V gene (reference sequence). CDR3 size: 15 residues.

The CDR3 here is CASSTQGKSYNEQFF. The chain carries TRBV6-5 and TRBJ2-1. There are 15 residues in the CDR3. CDR1 and CDR2 (germline): MNHEY, SVGAGI.

This rearrangement joins TRBV20-1 to TRBJ2-5; lacking DNA, the TRBD1 call made by TCRdb goes unchecked. This CDR3 is 14 amino acids long. Germline-derived CDR1 and CDR2 are DFQATT and SNEGSKA (reference sequence). The CDR3 protein is CSSGTGGDLGTQYF.

This sequence joins TRBV27 and TRBJ2-2. Germline CDR1 and CDR2: MNHEY and SMNVEV (reference sequence). The CDR3 has 13 residues. CDR3 residues: CASSDLNTGELFF.